This T cell receptor beta chain is from a study of human T cells and chemical hapten exposure. It was unfractionated whole blood from which total RNA was extracted. Per germline, CDR1 LGHDT and CDR2 YNNKEL (reference sequence). The CDR3 is 14 residues long. The germline V and J ends were trimmed by 2 bases and 1 base, with 5 bases remaining between them. This clonotype was counted ten times or more. Individual cDNA molecules (in the library) carried attached unique molecular identifiers. As processed by the authors: A typical sample had approximately 93,000 TCRs, with about 23,224 to 750,000 overall. Using its own MiXCR run on the 5' RACE reads, TCRdb lists one record per CDR3 protein. The authors' filters were not applied to this entry. The data show 130,000 or so distinct CDR3 sequences, 4.1% seen once.

This chain connects TRBV3-1 to TRBJ2-2; D is ambiguous. The TCR sequence derives from a female donor in good health. CDR3 protein: CASSQRQNTGELFF. The CDR3 DNA sequence: TGTGCCAGCAGCCAACGACAGAACACCGGGGAGCTGTTTTTT. Combining the CDR3 with reference TRBV3-1 and TRBJ2-2 gives the whole variable domain DTAVSQTPKYLVTQMGNDKSIKCEQNLGHDTMYWYKQDSKKFLKIMFSYNNKELIINETVPNRFSPKSPDKAHLNLHINSLELGDSAVYFCASSQRQNTGELFFGEGSRLTVL.